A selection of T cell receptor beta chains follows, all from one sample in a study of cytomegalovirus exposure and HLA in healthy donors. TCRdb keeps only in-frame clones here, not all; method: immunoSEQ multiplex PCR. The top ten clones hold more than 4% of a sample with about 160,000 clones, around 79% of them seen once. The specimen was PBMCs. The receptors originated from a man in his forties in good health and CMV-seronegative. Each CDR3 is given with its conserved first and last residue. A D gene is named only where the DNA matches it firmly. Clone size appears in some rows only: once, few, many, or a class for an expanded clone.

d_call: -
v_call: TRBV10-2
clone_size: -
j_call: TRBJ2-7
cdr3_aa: CASKVADYEQYF
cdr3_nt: TGCGCCAGCAAGGTAGCGGACTACGAGCAGTACTTC

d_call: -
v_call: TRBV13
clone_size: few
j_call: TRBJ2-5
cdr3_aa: CASSFTHGGRETQYF
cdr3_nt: TGTGCCAGCAGCTTCACCCACGGGGGGCGAGAGACCCAGTACTTC

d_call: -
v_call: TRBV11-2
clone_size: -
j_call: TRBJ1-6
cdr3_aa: CASSLELSHNSPLHF
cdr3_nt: TGTGCCAGCAGCCTCGAACTTTCGCATAATTCACCCCTCCACTTT

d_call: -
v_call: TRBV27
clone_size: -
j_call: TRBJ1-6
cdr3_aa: CASRDTLGPLHF
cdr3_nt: TGTGCCAGCAGGGACACCCTGGGCCCCCTCCACTTT

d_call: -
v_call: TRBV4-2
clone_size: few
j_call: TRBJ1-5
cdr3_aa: CASSETDTNQPQHF
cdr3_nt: TGTGCCAGCAGCGAAACAGATACTAATCAGCCCCAGCATTTT

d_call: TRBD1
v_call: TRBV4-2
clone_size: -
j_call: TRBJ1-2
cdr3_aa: CASSHSGGDYGYTF
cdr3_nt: TGTGCCAGCAGCCATTCAGGGGGAGACTATGGCTACACCTTC

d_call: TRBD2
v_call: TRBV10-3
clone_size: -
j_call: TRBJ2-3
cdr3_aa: CAARLAGGTDTQYF
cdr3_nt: TGTGCCGCCAGACTAGCGGGGGGCACAGATACGCAGTATTTT

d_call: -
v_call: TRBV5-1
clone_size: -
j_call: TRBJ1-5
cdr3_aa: CASSRAGNQPQHF
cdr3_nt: TGCGCCAGCAGCCGCGCGGGAAATCAGCCCCAGCATTTT

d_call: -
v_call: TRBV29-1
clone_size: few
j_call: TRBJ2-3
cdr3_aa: CSVGGSTDTQYF
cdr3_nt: TGCAGCGTGGGGGGAAGCACAGATACGCAGTATTTT

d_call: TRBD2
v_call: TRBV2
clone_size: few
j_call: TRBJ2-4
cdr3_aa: CASSIPGLGKNIQYF
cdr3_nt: TGTGCCAGCAGTATTCCGGGACTAGGAAAAAACATTCAGTACTTC

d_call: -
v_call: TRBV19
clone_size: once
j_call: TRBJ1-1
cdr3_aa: CASKAPGAEAFF
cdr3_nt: TGTGCCAGTAAGGCCCCCGGGGCTGAAGCTTTCTTT

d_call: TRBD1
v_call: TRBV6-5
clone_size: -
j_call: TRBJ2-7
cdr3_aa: CASSSPGQLYEQYF
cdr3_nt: TGTGCCAGCAGTTCACCGGGACAGCTCTACGAGCAGTACTTC

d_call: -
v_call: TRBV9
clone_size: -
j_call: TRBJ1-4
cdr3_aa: CAGSVSGGNEKLFF
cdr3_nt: TGTGCCGGCAGCGTTTCGGGGGGGAATGAAAAACTGTTTTTT

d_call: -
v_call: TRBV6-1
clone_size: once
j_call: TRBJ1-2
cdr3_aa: CASSDEQNYGYTF
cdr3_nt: TGTGCCAGCAGTGACGAACAGAACTATGGCTACACCTTC

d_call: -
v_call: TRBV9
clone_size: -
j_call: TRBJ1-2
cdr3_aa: CASSRGNQGMNGYTF
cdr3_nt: TGTGCCAGCAGCCGGGGAAACCAGGGGATGAATGGCTACACCTTC

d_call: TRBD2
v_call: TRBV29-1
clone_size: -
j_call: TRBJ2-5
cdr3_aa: CSVPWTSGGETQYF
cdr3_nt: TGCAGCGTCCCCTGGACTAGCGGGGGGGAGACCCAGTACTTC

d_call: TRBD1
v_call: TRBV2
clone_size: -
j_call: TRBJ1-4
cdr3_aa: CASSEDRAPTNEKLFF
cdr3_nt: TGTGCCAGCAGCGAAGACAGGGCCCCGACTAATGAAAAACTGTTTTTT

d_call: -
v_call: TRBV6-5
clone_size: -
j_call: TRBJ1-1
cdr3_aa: CASSRTVNTEAFF
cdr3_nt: TGTGCCAGCAGCCGGACAGTGAACACTGAAGCTTTCTTT

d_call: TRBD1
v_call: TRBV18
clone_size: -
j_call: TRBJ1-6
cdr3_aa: CASSKGQGALHSPLHF
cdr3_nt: TGTGCCAGCTCAAAAGGACAGGGGGCTCTCCATTCACCCCTCCACTTT

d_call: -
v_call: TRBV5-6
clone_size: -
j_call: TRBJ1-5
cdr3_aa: CASSLRRGGNSNQPQHF
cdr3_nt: TGTGCCAGCAGCTTGAGGAGGGGAGGTAATAGCAATCAGCCCCAGCATTTT

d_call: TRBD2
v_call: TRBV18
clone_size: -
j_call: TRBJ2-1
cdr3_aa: CASSLSSGGTNEQFF
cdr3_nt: TGTGCCAGCTCACTCTCTAGCGGGGGAACCAATGAGCAGTTCTTC

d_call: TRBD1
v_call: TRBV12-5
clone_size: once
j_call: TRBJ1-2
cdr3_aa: CASGYTGDYGYTF
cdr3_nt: TGTGCTAGTGGTTACACAGGGGACTATGGCTACACCTTC

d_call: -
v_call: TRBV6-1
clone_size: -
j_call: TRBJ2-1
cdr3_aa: CASSPLVNSYNEQFF
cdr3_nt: TGTGCCAGCAGTCCTCTAGTGAACTCCTACAATGAGCAGTTCTTC

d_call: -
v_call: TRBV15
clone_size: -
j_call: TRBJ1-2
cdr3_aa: CATSRDLGEAFYGYTF
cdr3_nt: TGTGCCACCAGCAGAGATCTGGGGGAGGCTTTCTATGGCTACACCTTC

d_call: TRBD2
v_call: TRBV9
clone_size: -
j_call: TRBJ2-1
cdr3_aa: CASSPRLAGGWRTYNEQFF
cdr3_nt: TGTGCCAGCAGCCCTAGACTAGCGGGGGGTTGGAGAACCTACAATGAGCAGTTCTTC

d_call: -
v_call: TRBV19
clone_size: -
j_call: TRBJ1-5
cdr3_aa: CASTGASNQPQHF
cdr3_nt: TGTGCCAGTACAGGGGCGAGCAATCAGCCCCAGCATTTT

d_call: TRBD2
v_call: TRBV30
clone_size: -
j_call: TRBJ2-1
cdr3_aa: CARTSGLNNEQFF
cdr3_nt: TGTGCCCGAACTAGCGGCCTTAACAATGAGCAGTTCTTC

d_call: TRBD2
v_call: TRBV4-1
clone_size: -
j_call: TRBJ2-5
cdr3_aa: CASSQDRGTSGILQETQYF
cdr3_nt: TGCGCCAGCAGCCAAGATCGGGGGACTAGCGGAATACTCCAAGAGACCCAGTACTTC

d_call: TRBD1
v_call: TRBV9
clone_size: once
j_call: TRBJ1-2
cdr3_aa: CASSGDREGSYGYTF
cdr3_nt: TGTGCCAGCAGCGGGGACAGGGAAGGTAGCTATGGCTACACCTTC

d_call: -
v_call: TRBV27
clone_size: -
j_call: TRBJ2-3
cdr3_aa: CASRHTPGVSTDTQYF
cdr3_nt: TGTGCCAGCCGTCATACTCCCGGGGTCAGCACAGATACGCAGTATTTT

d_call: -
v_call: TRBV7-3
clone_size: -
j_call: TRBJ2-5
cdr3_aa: CASSLTNRRETQYF
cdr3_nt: TGTGCCAGCAGCTTAACTAATCGGCGGGAGACCCAGTACTTC

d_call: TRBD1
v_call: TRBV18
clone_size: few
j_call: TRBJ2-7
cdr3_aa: CASSPPGTGVFYEQYF
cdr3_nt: TGTGCCAGCTCACCTCCGGGGACAGGGGTTTTCTACGAGCAGTACTTC

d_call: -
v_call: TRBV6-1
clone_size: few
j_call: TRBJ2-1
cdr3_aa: CASSHQDSSYNEQFF
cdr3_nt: TGTGCCAGCTCGCACCAGGACAGCTCCTACAATGAGCAGTTCTTC

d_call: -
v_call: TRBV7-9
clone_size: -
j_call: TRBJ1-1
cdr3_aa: CASRLTQGMLNTEAFF
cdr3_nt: TGTGCCAGCAGACTCACCCAGGGGATGTTGAACACTGAAGCTTTCTTT

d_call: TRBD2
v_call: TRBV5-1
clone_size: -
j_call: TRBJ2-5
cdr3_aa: CASSPGLAGGYQETQYF
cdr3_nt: TGCGCCAGCAGCCCGGGACTAGCGGGGGGGTACCAAGAGACCCAGTACTTC

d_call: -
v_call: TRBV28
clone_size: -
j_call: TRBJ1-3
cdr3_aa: CASLTGFGNTIYF
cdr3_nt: TGTGCCAGCCTTACAGGGTTTGGAAACACCATATATTTT

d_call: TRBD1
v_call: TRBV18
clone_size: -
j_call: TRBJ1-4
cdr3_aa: CASSLSGTANEKLFF
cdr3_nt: TGTGCCAGCTCACTATCCGGGACAGCAAATGAAAAACTGTTTTTT

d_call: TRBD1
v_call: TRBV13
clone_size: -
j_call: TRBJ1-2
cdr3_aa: CASSLMGQNYGYTF
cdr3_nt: TGTGCCAGCAGCTTAATGGGACAGAACTATGGCTACACCTTC

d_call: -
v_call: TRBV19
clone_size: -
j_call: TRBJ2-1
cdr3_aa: CASSYTEQYNEQFF
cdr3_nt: TGTGCCAGTAGCTACACAGAACAATACAATGAGCAGTTCTTC

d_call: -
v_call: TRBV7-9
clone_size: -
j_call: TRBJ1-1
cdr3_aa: CASSLSGTEAFF
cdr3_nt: TGTGCCAGCAGCTTGTCAGGTACTGAAGCTTTCTTT

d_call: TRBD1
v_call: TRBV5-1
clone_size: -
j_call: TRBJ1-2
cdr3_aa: CASSGQGRGRTYGYTF
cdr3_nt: TGCGCCAGCAGCGGACAAGGCAGGGGGCGGACCTATGGCTACACCTTC

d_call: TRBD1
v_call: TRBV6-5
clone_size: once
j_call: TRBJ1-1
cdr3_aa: CASGTGGAGTEAFF
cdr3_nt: TGTGCCAGCGGGACAGGGGGCGCGGGCACTGAAGCTTTCTTT

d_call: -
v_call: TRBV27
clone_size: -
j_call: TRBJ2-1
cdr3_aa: CASSITREEQFF
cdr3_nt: TGTGCCAGCAGTATAACGAGGGAGGAGCAGTTCTTC

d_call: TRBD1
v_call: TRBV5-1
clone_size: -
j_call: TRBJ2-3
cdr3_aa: CASSLGWGQGPDTQYF
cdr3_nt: TGCGCCAGCAGCTTGGGGTGGGGACAGGGTCCAGATACGCAGTATTTT

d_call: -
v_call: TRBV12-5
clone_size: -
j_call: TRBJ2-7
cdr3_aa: CASGYLLAGVYEQYF
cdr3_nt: TGTGCTAGTGGTTACTTGCTAGCCGGGGTCTACGAGCAGTACTTC

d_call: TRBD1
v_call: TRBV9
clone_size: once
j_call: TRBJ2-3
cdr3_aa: CASSAEDRARDTQYF
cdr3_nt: TGTGCCAGCAGCGCCGAAGACAGGGCCCGAGATACGCAGTATTTT

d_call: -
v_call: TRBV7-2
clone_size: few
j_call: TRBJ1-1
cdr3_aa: CASSLAMNTEAFF
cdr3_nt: TGTGCCAGCAGCTTAGCCATGAACACTGAAGCTTTCTTT

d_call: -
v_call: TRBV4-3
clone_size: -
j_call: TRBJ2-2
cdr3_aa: CASSQDLLAGTGELFF
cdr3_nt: TGCGCCAGCAGCCAAGATCTCCTAGCAGGCACCGGGGAGCTGTTTTTT